The 13 T cell receptor beta chains below were found in one sample sequenced in a study of blood T cells in healthy people across ages. Sample-barcoded 5' priming and a J-beta primer mix drove a second PCR of about 6 to 12 cycles. MiXCR, applied by TCRdb to the 5' RACE reads, yields one record per CDR3 protein. The sample includes hundreds of thousands of distinct CDR3 sequences, approximately 25% seen only once; the top ten take less than 9%. The sample was also reused in another study, on T cells of mothers and their children.

Material for sequencing was blood. The receptors were sampled from a boy aged 5-17 years in good health.

In its sample, this clonotype was seen many times. The chain links TRBV9 to TRBJ1-4, with D unresolved. The CDR3 is made up of 18 amino acids. Germline V CDR1 and CDR2: SGDLS, YYNGEE. Trimming pared 4 bases from V and 0 bases from J, leaving 19 bases between. CDR3 in DNA: TGTGCCAGCAGCAAGACAACGTCCGTGTTTGCAACTAATGAAAAACTGTTTTTT. Protein product: CASSKTTSVFATNEKLFF.

This clonotype has more than one count but fewer than ten. V and J are TRBV10-2 and TRBJ1-1; possibly TRBD1 for D (5 bases). V shed 6 bases and J shed 6 bases, with 14 bases lying between them. The germline gives CDR1 WSHSY, CDR2 SAAADI. The CDR3 sequence is 13 residues long. The CDR3: CASRDSGTAEAFF. The CDR3 DNA sequence: TGCGCCAGCAGGGATTCCGGGACCGCTGAAGCTTTCTTT.

The CDR3 sequence is CASSLDTGPYEQYF. For the CDR3, the DNA is TGCGCCAGCAGCCTGGACACAGGTCCCTACGAGCAGTACTTC. The gene calls are TRBV5-1 and TRBJ2-5; TRBD1 might be the D (5 bases). Matching the DNA end better, TRBJ2-7 makes the J call doubtful. Germline lookup yields CDR1 SGHRS and CDR2 YFSETQ. The CDR3 spans 14 residues.

Turning to this clonotype: Because the CDR3 is missing its conserved closing phenylalanine or tryptophan, this is likely a read error. The rearrangement links TRBV7-9 to TRBJ1-2, with a tentative D call TRBD1 (6 bases). Germline V gives CDR1 SEHNR, CDR2 FQNEAQ (reference sequence). The CDR3 covers 14 residues. V was clipped by 5 bases and J by 3 bases, with 13 bases between them. The CDR3 sequence is CASSEGGVDYGYTL. As DNA, the CDR3 is TGTGCCAGCAGCGAGGGGGGCGTAGACTATGGCTACACCCTC.

At least ten counts were recorded for this clonotype. This chain uses TRBV6-5 with TRBJ2-1; no firm D call. Germline CDR1 MNHEY, CDR2 SVGAGI. V was pared by 6 bases and J by 7 bases, with 10 bases between. CDR3 length: 12 amino acids. Here the CDR3 reads CASRALGNEQFF. The CDR3 DNA sequence: TGTGCCAGCAGGGCCCTGGGAAATGAGCAGTTCTTC.

The J gene is TRBJ2-1, the V gene TRBV4-3; 8 positions agree with TRBD2. The length of the CDR3 is 16 residues. Trimming removed 0 bases from V and 6 bases from J; junction bases left unmatched: 7. Germline V gene data show CDR1 as LGHNA and CDR2 as YSLEER. In DNA, the CDR3 is TGCGCCAGCAGCCAAGATCTTGGAGCGGGAGCCAATGAGCAGTTCTTC. It is translated as CASSQDLGAGANEQFF.

J is TRBJ2-1 and V is TRBV7-2; 11 bases agree with TRBD1. The CDR3 extends over 15 amino acids. Germline V gives CDR1 SGHTA, CDR2 FQGNSA. The trim removed 5 bases at V and 3 bases at J, leaving 3 bases unmatched. In nucleotides, the CDR3 is TGTGCCAGCAGCGTGGGACAGGGGGGCTACAATGAGCAGTTCTTC. Its protein is CASSVGQGGYNEQFF.

In its sample, this clonotype was seen a few times. The CDR3 DNA is TGTGCCAGCAGCGTAGAGGCTGGGGAGACCCAGTACTTC. Protein product: CASSVEAGETQYF. This chain connects TRBV9 to TRBJ2-5; D not resolved. The CDR3 spans 13 residues. V was shortened by 0 bases and J by 5 bases, with 8 bases between the two germline ends. Germline V CDR1 and CDR2: SGDLS, YYNGEE.

The V gene is TRBV18, the J gene TRBJ1-4, with unresolved D. The V and J ends lost 6 bases and 5 bases respectively, with 22 bases between them. Germline V gene lookup returns CDR1 KGHSH and CDR2 LQKENI. This CDR3 region has 17 residues. For the CDR3, the DNA is TGTGCCAGCTCCACCGATTTCCCCTCGGCCTGGAATGAAAAACTGTTTTTT. Translating gives CASSTDFPSAWNEKLFF.

This clonotype was seen a handful of times. V is TRBV5-1 and J is TRBJ2-3; 11 positions agree with TRBD2. The CDR3 has 17 residues. Germline CDR1 and CDR2: SGHRS and YFSETQ. V shed 4 bases and J 6 bases; nucleotides not matched to a gene: 13. The CDR3 reads CASSQPLAGGPSDTQYF. The CDR3 DNA sequence: TGCGCCAGCAGCCAACCCCTAGCGGGAGGCCCCTCGGATACGCAGTATTTT.

This rearrangement joins TRBV7-3 to TRBJ2-5; D may be TRBD2 (6 bases). V was cut by 2 bases and J by 5 bases, with 12 bases left in between. CDR3 length equals 14 residues. CDR1 is SGHTA, CDR2 FQGTGA, per germline. This CDR3 reads CASSLQGGSETQYF. For the CDR3, the DNA is TGTGCCAGCAGCTTACAAGGAGGGTCGGAGACCCAGTACTTC. Full variable domain (remainder filled in from reference TRBV7-3 and TRBJ2-5): GAGVSQTPSNKVTEKGKYVELRCDPISGHTALYWYRQSLGQGPEFLIYFQGTGAADDSGLPNDRFFAVRPEGSVSTLKIQRTERGDSAVYLCASSLQGGSETQYFGPGTRLLVL.

The chain has TRBV6-5 and TRBJ2-6; a weak D match, TRBD1 (6 bases). There are 16 residues in the CDR3. V was shortened by 4 bases and J by 0 bases, with 10 bases between the two germline ends. Germline CDR1 and CDR2: MNHEY and SVGAGI. CDR3 sequence: CASSWTATSGANVLTF. CDR3 nucleotides: TGTGCCAGCAGTTGGACAGCGACCTCTGGGGCCAACGTCCTGACTTTC.

The chain combines TRBV6-5 with TRBJ1-5; possibly TRBD1 for D (6 bases). V was clipped by 8 bases and J by 4 bases, with 12 bases between them. The germline gives CDR1 MNHEY, CDR2 SVGAGI. This CDR3 has 13 amino acids. The CDR3 reads CASGGQQNQPQHF. The CDR3 region has the DNA TGTGCCAGCGGTGGACAGCAGAATCAGCCCCAGCATTTT.